This T cell receptor beta chain was recorded in a study of T cells in Graves' hyperthyroidism and ophthalmopathy. Study-wide context: Peripheral blood was drawn at first diagnosis, prior to all treatment.

With a duration under 2 months, the hyperthyroidism was newly diagnosed in patients aged 18 to 65. Amplification yielded TCR beta CDR3 regions, with RNA transcripts as the source. The primer set for the first-round RT-PCR of the TCR CDR3 was HTBI. TCRdb processed the multiplex PCR reads anew with MiXCR; each CDR3 protein has one entry. In the table there are over 250,000 distinct CDR3 sequences, less than 30% of which are singletons. This CDR3 has 15 amino acids. Trimming left V 3 bases short and J 4 bases short, with 16 bases between. Germline-derived CDR1 and CDR2 are MNHEY and SVGEGT. This receptor was identified in a man aged 40-49 years with Graves' hyperthyroidism that later progressed to Graves' ophthalmopathy. This chain uses TRBV6-2 or TRBV6-3 with TRBJ2-7, with D possibly TRBD2 on 6 matching bases. Sample: blood. This chain's CDR3 is CASSYEGSGRYEQYF. In DNA, the CDR3 is TGTGCCAGCAGTTATGAAGGTAGCGGCAGATACGAGCAGTACTTC.